Described below is a single TCR beta chain sequence and its context. Its antigen is currently unknown. Sequencing relied on immunoSEQ assay v3.0, run at survey level. Measured with immunoSEQ multiplex PCR; TCRdb has only the in-frame clones, and not every one. The table shows around 26,000 clones, with about 80% occurring only once. Looked up from germline, CDR1 is LNHDA and CDR2 is SQIVND (reference sequence). Trimming at V came to 3 bases and at J to 2 bases, leaving 4 bases not matched to a gene. The CDR3 contains 14 residues. The sample belongs to a study of long-term antiretroviral therapy in people with HIV. Study-level results: Increased diversity was seen after ART, yet it remained lower than in transplant donor controls.

The starting material was unsorted PBMCs, obtained 1.1 years before starting antiretroviral therapy. The TCR originated in a woman in her thirties or forties with HIV. The chain combines TRBV19 with TRBJ2-7; 7 bases map to TRBD2. CDR3 sequence reads: CASSIFAGAYEQYF. CDR3 DNA: TGTGCCAGTAGTATTTTTGCGGGGGCCTACGAGCAGTACTTC. Filled out from reference TRBV19 and TRBJ2-7, the complete variable domain reads DGGITQSPKYLFRKEGQNVTLSCEQNLNHDAMYWYRQDPGQGLRLIYYSQIVNDFQKGDIAEGYSVSREKKESFPLTVTSAQKNPTAFYLCASSIFAGAYEQYFGPGTRLTVT.